This T cell receptor beta chain emerged from a study of Graves' ophthalmopathy and Graves' hyperthyroidism. This clonotype was recorded many times. Clinicians diagnosed using symptoms, serum thyroxine, TRAb, thyroid ultrasound and orbital computed tomography. The CDR3 has 14 residues. The germline V gene has CDR1 LNHDA and CDR2 SQIVND (reference sequence). Trimming left V 5 bases short and J 2 bases short, with 10 bases between. Amplification targeted the TCR beta CDR3 regions, with RNA transcripts as the source material. An initial RT-PCR round employing HTBI primers preceded a second-round multiplex PCR. TCRdb ran MiXCR on the multiplex PCR reads and lists one entry per CDR3 protein. The sample carries about 480,000 distinct CDR3 sequences, approximately 15% recorded once.

This receptor was taken from a woman younger than 45 with Graves' ophthalmopathy. Sample: blood. V and J are TRBV19 and TRBJ1-5; the D gene is possibly TRBD1 (5 bases). CDR3 DNA sequence: TGTGCCAGTAGTGGGGAGGGGCGCAATCAGCCCCAGCATTTT. This translates into CASSGEGRNQPQHF.